These T cell receptor beta chains were read from a single sample in a study of blood T cells in healthy people across ages. MiXCR, run by TCRdb on the 5' RACE reads, gives a single entry per CDR3 protein. Of roughly 1,800,000 distinct CDR3 sequences in the sample, less than 50% were seen once. Sequenced material: blood. The receptors stem from a woman between 35 and 50 years old in good health. The CDR3 runs from the conserved cysteine through the conserved F or W. A D gene is named only where the DNA matches it firmly. Only part of the rows carry a size: once, few, many, or a class if the clone is expanded.

>TRBV10-3|NA|NA|TRBJ1-5|12
CAIGTVQSAQHF
TGTGCCATAGGGACGGTTCAATCGGCCCAGCATTTT
>TRBV7-9|NA|few|TRBJ1-2|12
CASSFTGRGYTF
TGTGCCAGCAGCTTCACTGGGAGAGGCTACACCTTC
>TRBV27|NA|NA|TRBJ1-2|14
CASSLQLGFYGYTF
TGTGCCAGCAGTTTACAACTAGGATTCTATGGCTACACCTTC
>TRBV3-1|NA|NA|TRBJ1-2|16
CASSLQKGRTAYGYTF
TGTGCCAGCAGCCTTCAGAAAGGGCGAACAGCTTATGGCTACACCTTC
>TRBV4-2|TRBD1|many|TRBJ2-4|15
CASSHSGTDKNIQYF
TGTGCCAGCAGCCATTCCGGGACAGATAAAAACATTCAGTACTTC
>TRBV15|TRBD1|NA|TRBJ2-5|15
CATSRDSGTVNEQYF
TGTGCCACCAGCAGAGATTCAGGGACAGTAAATGAGCAGTACTTC
>TRBV6-5|NA|NA|TRBJ2-3|16
CASSYSWAGNTDAQYF
TGTGCCAGCAGTTACTCGTGGGCGGGGAACACAGATGCGCAGTATTTT
>TRBV5-6|TRBD2|few|TRBJ2-7|14
CASSRGLGTYEQYF
TGTGCCAGCAGCCGGGGACTAGGGACCTACGAGCAGTACTTC
>TRBV3-1|NA|NA|TRBJ1-2|14
CASSQEVTGHGYTF
TGTGCCAGCAGCCAAGAAGTGACTGGGCATGGCTACACCTTC
>TRBV20-1|NA|NA|TRBJ2-5|14
CSARDPRAQETQYF
TGCAGTGCTAGAGATCCCAGGGCCCAAGAGACCCAGTACTTC
>TRBV10-3|TRBD1|few|TRBJ2-4|18
CAISEYGQGEGAKNIQYF
TGTGCCATCAGTGAGTACGGACAGGGCGAAGGAGCCAAAAACATTCAGTACTTC
>TRBV5-1|NA|few|TRBJ2-5|15
CASTFQPSYQETQYF
TGCGCCAGCACCTTCCAACCCTCGTACCAAGAGACCCAGTACTTC
>TRBV6-5|NA|NA|TRBJ2-7|13
CASSTTSYHEQYF
TGTGCCAGCAGTACCACTAGCTACCACGAGCAGTACTTC
>TRBV25-1|TRBD1|NA|TRBJ2-3|19
CASSEDRPYRGLTTDTQYF
TGTGCCAGCAGTGAAGACAGACCTTACAGGGGTCTAACCACAGATACGCAGTATTTT
>TRBV10-3|NA|few|TRBJ1-2|15
CAITEKTGLADGYTF
TGTGCCATCACCGAGAAGACAGGTTTAGCCGATGGCTACACCTTC
>TRBV27|NA|few|TRBJ2-3|16
CASSLFGGVSTDTQYF
TGTGCCAGCAGTCTCTTCGGCGGGGTGAGCACAGATACGCAGTATTTT
>TRBV3-1|TRBD2|NA|TRBJ2-7|12
CASSPGLTERYF
TGTGCCAGCAGTCCGGGACTAACCGAGCGGTACTTC
>TRBV7-8|NA|NA|TRBJ2-5|15
CASSSLETDQETQYF
TGTGCCAGCAGCTCCCTGGAGACCGACCAGGAGACCCAGTACTTC
>TRBV7-9|NA|NA|TRBJ1-2|15
CASSLEVVGPYGYTF
TGTGCCAGCAGCTTAGAGGTTGTGGGACCCTATGGCTACACCTTC
>TRBV21-1|NA|few|TRBJ2-7|15
CASSPMGSPNGGQYF
TGTGCCAGCAGCCCCATGGGCAGCCCTAATGGTGGGCAGTACTTC
>TRBV28|TRBD2|NA|TRBJ2-5|19
CASTPYADSGGQSGETQYF
TGTGCCAGCACCCCTTACGCGGATAGCGGGGGCCAATCGGGGGAGACCCAGTACTTC
>TRBV5-1|TRBD1|NA|TRBJ2-1|15
CASSSAGQGFYEQFF
TGCGCCAGCAGCTCCGCGGGACAGGGGTTTTATGAGCAGTTCTTC
>TRBV18|NA|NA|TRBJ2-5|14
CASSSRKGYETQYF
TGTGCCAGCTCAAGTAGAAAGGGATACGAGACCCAGTACTTC
>TRBV19|NA|NA|TRBJ1-2|17
CASSISRPPSPGDGYTF
TGTGCCAGTAGTATCTCCAGGCCGCCATCACCGGGGGATGGCTACACCTTC
>TRBV20-1|NA|NA|TRBJ2-3|14
CSASTGSRADTQYF
TGCAGTGCTAGCACGGGAAGTCGAGCAGATACGCAGTATTTT
>TRBV20-1|TRBD1|few|TRBJ2-7|16
CSARDLTTGETYEQYF
TGCAGTGCTAGAGATTTGACGACAGGGGAAACCTACGAGCAGTACTTC
>TRBV5-1|TRBD1|once|TRBJ2-2|16
CASSLDRTGSTGELFF
TGCGCCAGCAGCTTGGATCGGACAGGGAGCACCGGGGAGCTGTTTTTT
>TRBV20-1|TRBD2|NA|TRBJ2-3|15
CSARKAGGGTDTQYF
TGCAGTGCTAGAAAAGCGGGGGGTGGTACAGATACGCAGTATTTT
>TRBV11-2|NA|NA|TRBJ2-1|13
CASSSGACNEQFF
TGTGCCAGCAGCTCAGGGGCCTGCAATGAGCAGTTCTTC
>TRBV6-2/TRBV6-3|NA|NA|TRBJ2-7|16
CASSYSKRDFSYEQYF
TGTGCCAGCAGTTACTCGAAACGGGATTTCTCCTACGAGCAGTACTTC
>TRBV7-9|NA|NA|TRBJ1-2|16
CASSQGQEGVISGYTF
TGTGCCAGCAGCCAAGGTCAGGAGGGCGTAATCTCTGGCTACACCTTC
>TRBV5-5|NA|few|TRBJ2-3|14
CASSWQGGTDTQYF
TGTGCCAGCAGCTGGCAGGGAGGCACAGATACGCAGTATTTT
>TRBV7-8|NA|few|TRBJ2-1|15
CASSLLGTLRGEQFF
TGTGCCAGCAGCCTATTAGGGACCCTAAGGGGTGAGCAGTTCTTC
>TRBV18|NA|few|TRBJ2-7|14
CASSPGTGWYEQYF
TGTGCCAGCTCACCTGGTACAGGGTGGTACGAGCAGTACTTC
>TRBV29-1|TRBD1|NA|TRBJ1-1|18
CSATTAGQGMIMNTEAFF
TGCAGCGCTACTACGGCGGGACAGGGGATGATCATGAACACTGAAGCTTTCTTT
>TRBV20-1|TRBD1|NA|TRBJ2-1|14
CSGLQGVSYNEQFF
TGCAGTGGGCTACAGGGGGTTTCCTACAATGAGCAGTTCTTC
>TRBV7-2|TRBD1|NA|TRBJ1-4|14
CASSSRQGNEKLFF
TGTGCCAGCAGTTCCAGACAGGGAAATGAAAAACTGTTTTTT
>TRBV18|NA|NA|TRBJ2-5|13
CASSPGDTQTQYF
TGTGCCAGCTCACCGGGAGATACTCAGACCCAGTACTTC
>TRBV7-2|TRBD1|NA|TRBJ1-2|15
CASSSDRVVGYGYTF
TGTGCCAGCAGCTCAGACAGGGTGGTGGGCTATGGCTACACCTTC
>TRBV3-1|TRBD2|NA|TRBJ2-1|19
CASSQDRIWRGGSYNEQFF
TGTGCCAGCAGCCAAGATCGAATATGGCGGGGGGGCTCCTACAATGAGCAGTTCTTC
>TRBV27|TRBD2|NA|TRBJ2-3|15
CASSRTSGGGVTQYF
TGTGCCAGCAGCAGGACTAGCGGGGGAGGGGTTACGCAGTATTTT